Ten or more counts support the clone carrying this TCR beta chain. Its antigen is unknown. This sample was taken from a study of CD8 T cells in ankylosing spondylitis. Notes on the study in general: A motif of eight highly homologous TCR beta variants was seen as apparently characteristic of ankylosing spondylitis blood.

By quantitative 5'-RACE with molecular barcodes, the TCR beta libraries were made. TCRdb analysed the 5' RACE reads with MiXCR anew, one entry per CDR3 protein. The sample has approximately 42,000 distinct CDR3 sequences, around 3.8% seen once. This CDR3 spans 14 amino acids. The V gene lost 7 bases and the J gene lost 2 bases, with 16 bases spanning the gap. CDR1 is SGDLS, CDR2 YYNGEE, per germline. Sample: blood, either unsorted or a sorted T cell fraction (not recorded which). The TCR comes from a female donor with ankylosing spondylitis or in good health (not recorded which). The V call is TRBV9, the J call TRBJ2-7; D remains ambiguous. This CDR3 reads CASSNGAGAYEQYF. The CDR3 DNA reads TGTGCCAGCTCAAATGGAGCAGGAGCCTACGAGCAGTACTTC.